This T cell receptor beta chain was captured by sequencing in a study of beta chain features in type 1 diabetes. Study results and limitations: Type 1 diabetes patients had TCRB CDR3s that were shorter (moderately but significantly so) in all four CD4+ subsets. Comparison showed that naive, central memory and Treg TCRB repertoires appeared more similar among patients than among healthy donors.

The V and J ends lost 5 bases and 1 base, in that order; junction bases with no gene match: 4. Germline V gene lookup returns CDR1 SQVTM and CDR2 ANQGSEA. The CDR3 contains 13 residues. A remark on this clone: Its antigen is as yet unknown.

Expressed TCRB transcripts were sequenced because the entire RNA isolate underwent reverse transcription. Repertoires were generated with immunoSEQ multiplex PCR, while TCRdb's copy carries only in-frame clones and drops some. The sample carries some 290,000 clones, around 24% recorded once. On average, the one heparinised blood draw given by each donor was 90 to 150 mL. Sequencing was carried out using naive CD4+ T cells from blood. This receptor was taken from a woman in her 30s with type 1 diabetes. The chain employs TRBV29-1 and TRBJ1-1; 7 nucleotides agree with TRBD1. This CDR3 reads CSVREGANTEAFF. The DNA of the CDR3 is TGCAGCGTTCGGGAGGGGGCGAACACTGAAGCTTTCTTT.